This entry is about one T cell receptor beta chain. The antigen remains unidentified. TCRdb's table, derived via immunoSEQ multiplex PCR, lists solely in-frame clones and lacks some. The table includes 15,000 to 25,000 clones, roughly 84% detected once. CDR1 is SGHNT, CDR2 YYREEE, per germline (reference sequence). This CDR3 spans 14 amino acids. The data were obtained in a study of T cell clonotyping in hematopoietic cell transplantation. The study, taken as a whole, reports: CD4 and CD8 repertoire contributions could not be separated without sorting. Graft donor and pretransplant recipient Inverse Simpson Index values predicted broader posttransplant TCR diversity. After transplant, recipient diversity fell while pathologically expanded clonotypes grew through day 180. Few recipient clonotypes overlapped donors; over 95% were de novo at given depth.

The chain couples TRBV5-4 to TRBJ2-5; D is uncertain. The DNA end is more similar to TRBJ2-7, so the J call may be wrong. The sequence was collected from a man in his sixties in good health. Some clones in this sample may be carry-over from other donors' samples. Sequencing was performed on peripheral blood mononuclear cells. The DNA for the CDR3 is TGTGCCAGCAGCTCGGACGGTTCCCCCTACGAGCAGTACTTC. Its translation is CASSSDGSPYEQYF.